The sequence of this T cell receptor (beta chain) was determined in a study of Graves' ophthalmopathy and Graves' hyperthyroidism. The germline V and J ends were trimmed by 0 bases and 9 bases, with 12 bases remaining between them. The CDR3 runs to 13 residues. Per the germline V gene, CDR1 is SGHRS and CDR2 is YFSETQ. Amplification from RNA transcripts yielded the TCR beta CDR3 regions. Following a first-round RT-PCR that used HTBI primers, a second-round multiplex PCR was carried out. One entry per CDR3 protein results from TCRdb running MiXCR on the multiplex PCR reads. This repertoire shows 35,000 to 50,000 distinct CDR3 sequences, around half found once; its top ten account for about 28%. This clonotype came up many times.

The sample consisted of peripheral blood. The sequence was collected from an adult woman with stable Graves' hyperthyroidism. This rearrangement joins TRBV5-1 to TRBJ2-5; maybe TRBD2 (6 bases). The CDR3 sequence is CASSLELGGAQYF. CDR3 sequence (DNA): TGCGCCAGCAGCTTGGAACTAGGAGGGGCCCAGTACTTC. The complete variable domain, with remaining parts taken from reference TRBV5-1 and TRBJ2-5, reads KAGVTQTPRYLIKTRGQQVTLSCSPISGHRSVSWYQQTPGQGLQFLFEYFSETQRNKGNFPGRFSGRQFSNSRSEMNVSTLELGDSALYLCASSLELGGAQYFGPGTRLLVL.